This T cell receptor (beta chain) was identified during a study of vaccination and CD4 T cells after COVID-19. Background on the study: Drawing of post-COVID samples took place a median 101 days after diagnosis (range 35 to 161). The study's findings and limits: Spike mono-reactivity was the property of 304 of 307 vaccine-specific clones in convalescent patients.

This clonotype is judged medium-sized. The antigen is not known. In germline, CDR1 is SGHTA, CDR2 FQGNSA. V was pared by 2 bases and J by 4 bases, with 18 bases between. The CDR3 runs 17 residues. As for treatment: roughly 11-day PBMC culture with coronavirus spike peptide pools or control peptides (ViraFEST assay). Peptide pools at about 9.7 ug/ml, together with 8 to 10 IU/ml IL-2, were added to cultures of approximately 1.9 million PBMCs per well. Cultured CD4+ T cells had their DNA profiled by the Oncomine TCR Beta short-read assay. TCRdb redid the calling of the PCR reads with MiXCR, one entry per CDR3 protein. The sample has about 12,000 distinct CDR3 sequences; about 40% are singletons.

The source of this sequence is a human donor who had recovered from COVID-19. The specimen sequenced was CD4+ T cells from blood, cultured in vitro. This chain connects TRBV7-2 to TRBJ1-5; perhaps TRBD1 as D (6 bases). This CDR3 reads CASSLLATRGRNQPQHF. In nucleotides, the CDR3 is TGTGCCAGCAGCTTACTGGCTACCAGGGGACGGAATCAGCCCCAGCATTTT.